This T cell receptor beta chain was sequenced in a study of cytomegalovirus exposure and HLA in healthy donors. Vbeta (60) and Jbeta (13) primers were used in the PCR. The table came from immunoSEQ multiplex PCR; TCRdb's copy has only in-frame clones and leaves some out. The table has approximately 140,000 clones, under 80% seen once. Findings and caveats of the study: V- and J-gene trimming in TCR beta was tied to a missense DCLRE1C variant by an analysis performed later.

On this clone itself: Antigen: not known.

This CDR3 is 16 amino acids long. V gave up 1 base and J gave up 0 bases; unmatched junction bases: 6. Germline CDR1 KGHSH, CDR2 LQKENI. The sequence was obtained from a male donor in good health and CMV-seronegative. The chain couples TRBV18 to TRBJ2-7; 7 nucleotides line up with TRBD2. Sequencing was done on a sample of PBMCs. Here the CDR3 reads CASSPLASGSSYEQYF. The CDR3, as DNA: TGTGCCAGCTCACCACTTGCTAGCGGTAGCTCCTACGAGCAGTACTTC. Supplemented by reference TRBV18 and TRBJ2-7, the full variable domain reads NAGVMQNPRHLVRRRGQEARLRCSPMKGHSHVYWYRQLPEEGLKFMVYLQKENIIDESGMPKERFSAEFPKEGPSILRIQQVVRGDSAAYFCASSPLASGSSYEQYFGPGTRLTVT.